These 26 T cell receptor beta chains were sequenced from one sample in a study of radiotherapy plus CTLA-4 blockade in lung cancer. TCRdb keeps only in-frame clones here, not all; method: immunoSEQ multiplex PCR. The sample shows nearly 95,000 clones, roughly 80% of them seen only once. The sample in question was peripheral blood, obtained from a patient treated with radiotherapy plus ipilimumab. The receptors here all came from a human donor with non-small cell lung cancer that progressed on radiotherapy plus ipilimumab.

This clone appeared a few times. This chain's CDR3 is CASSLGLDGKTQYF. The CDR3 nucleotides are TGTGCCAGCAGTTTAGGGCTAGACGGAAAGACCCAGTACTTC. The V and J genes are TRBV27 and TRBJ2-5; D remains unclear. V dropped 2 bases and J dropped 6 bases, with 13 bases sitting between them. This CDR3 comprises 14 residues. Germline assignment: CDR1 MNHEY and CDR2 SMNVEV (reference sequence).

This clone was observed once. The chain combines TRBV6-6 with TRBJ1-5, with a weak D call TRBD1 (5 bases). Trimming left V 2 bases short and J 1 base short, with 9 bases between. The CDR3 runs 15 residues. CDR1 is MNHNY and CDR2 is SVGAGI in the germline V gene (reference sequence). CDR3 DNA: TGTGCCAGCAGTTACGGGGGTAAGAGCAATCAGCCCCAGCATTTT. It translates to CASSYGGKSNQPQHF.

The rearrangement joins TRBV6-7 to TRBJ2-1; no clear D. TRBV6-7 falls under the ORF class, with uncertain function. This CDR3 comprises 16 residues. V lost 7 bases, J lost 10 bases, and 26 bases lay in between. CDR3 DNA: TGTGCCAGCAAAGGTGGTCCGGGTTTCCCCCGTCCCGAGCAGTTCTTC. It translates to CASKGGPGFPRPEQFF.

The gene calls are TRBV10-3 and TRBJ1-5; no clear D gene. The CDR3 length is 14 residues. Germline assignment: CDR1 ENHRY and CDR2 SYGVKD. V shed 0 bases and J shed 0 bases, with 3 bases lying between them. The CDR3 is CAISESASNQPQHF. The CDR3 nucleotides are TGTGCCATCAGTGAGTCGGCTAGCAATCAGCCCCAGCATTTT.

V and J are TRBV27 and TRBJ2-3; no clear D. The CDR3 is 15 amino acids. The ends were cut back, 2 bases at V and 2 bases at J, with 11 bases in the middle. Germline CDR1 MNHEY, CDR2 SMNVEV (reference sequence). For the CDR3, the DNA is TGTGCCAGCAGTTTAGGAGTACACTTCACAGATACGCAGTATTTT. Its translation: CASSLGVHFTDTQYF.

This chain links TRBV2 with TRBJ1-5, with TRBD1 matching 8 bases. The CDR3 loop spans 15 amino acids. Germline trimming cut 4 bases from V and 6 bases from J; bases unmatched to any gene: 8. Germline-derived CDR1 and CDR2 are SNHLY and FYNNEI. The CDR3 loop is CASSVRQGSGQPQHF. The CDR3 region has the DNA TGTGCCAGCAGTGTTCGACAGGGGAGTGGTCAGCCCCAGCATTTT.

This clone occurred once. The V and J genes are TRBV9 and TRBJ2-1; 8 bases are shared with TRBD2. The V gene's germline CDR1 is SGDLS and CDR2 YYNGEE. CDR3 size: 18 residues. The junction had 14 bases not matched to a gene; V was cut back by 0 bases and J by 6 bases. CDR3 nucleotides: TGTGCCAGCAGCGTAGTCGGTTTGGCGGGAGGCCTTGGCAATGAGCAGTTCTTC. Amino acids: CASSVVGLAGGLGNEQFF.

The chain couples TRBV18 to TRBJ2-2, with 7 nucleotides matching TRBD2. V trimming: 2 bases; J trimming: 0 bases; junction bases outside the gene matches: 3. The length of the CDR3 is 16 residues. CDR1 and CDR2 from the germline V gene are KGHSH and LQKENI. This CDR3 is CASSPGRGANTGELFF. The CDR3 nucleotides are TGTGCCAGCTCACCAGGACGGGGGGCGAACACCGGGGAGCTGTTTTTT.

In its sample, this clone was seen a few times. This chain links TRBV2 with TRBJ2-3; D remains ambiguous. This CDR3 comprises 14 residues. Trimming cost V 8 bases and J 2 bases, with 14 bases left between them. Germline values: CDR1 SNHLY, CDR2 FYNNEI. The chain's CDR3 is CASSPVADTDTQYF. The CDR3 DNA reads TGTGCCAGCTCCCCTGTGGCAGACACAGATACGCAGTATTTT.

The genes are TRBV5-5 and TRBJ1-1, with D unclear. In germline, CDR1 is SGHKS, CDR2 YYEKEE (reference sequence). The CDR3 covers 13 residues. V lost 2 bases to trimming and J lost 3 bases, with 8 bases between them. The DNA of the CDR3 is TGTGCCAGCAGCTTCGATGTTTACACTGAAGCTTTCTTT. It is translated as CASSFDVYTEAFF.

The rearrangement links TRBV29-1 to TRBJ1-5; the D gene is possibly TRBD1 (5 bases). The CDR3 extends over 15 amino acids. Germline values: CDR1 SQVTM, CDR2 ANQGSEA. The CDR3 is CTLTEPRECNQPQHF. The CDR3 coding sequence is TGCACCCTTACCGAACCCAGGGAATGCAATCAGCCCCAGCATTTT.

This chain links TRBV6-1 with TRBJ1-1; a weak D match, TRBD1 (6 bases). Germline loops: CDR1 MNHNS, CDR2 SASEGT. This CDR3 has 14 residues. The V and J ends lost 5 bases and 3 bases respectively, with 13 bases between them. The CDR3 loop reads CASSKDRGDTEAFF. Here the CDR3 DNA reads TGTGCCAGCAGTAAGGACAGAGGGGACACTGAAGCTTTCTTT.

J is TRBJ2-7 and V is TRBV7-3; the match to TRBD2 covers 9 bases. From germline, CDR1 is SGHTA and CDR2 FQGTGA. V lost 1 base and J lost 5; bases outside the gene matches: 6. The length of the CDR3 is 15 residues. CDR3 loop: CASSLNSGRGNEQYF. In DNA, the CDR3 is TGTGCCAGCAGCTTAAATAGCGGGAGAGGAAACGAGCAGTACTTC.

The V and J genes are TRBV2 and TRBJ1-2; 10 nucleotides align to TRBD1. Germline trimming cut 0 bases from V and 0 bases from J; bases unmatched to any gene: 4. Germline CDR1 and CDR2: SNHLY and FYNNEI. This CDR3 has 17 residues. CDR3 amino acids: CASSEAQGTGANYGYTF. The CDR3 DNA is TGTGCCAGCAGTGAAGCGCAGGGGACAGGGGCTAACTATGGCTACACCTTC.

In its sample, this clone was seen a few times. The V and J genes are TRBV5-6 and TRBJ2-2; no clear D gene. The CDR3 consists of 15 residues. Deletions cut 0 bases from V and 1 base from J, with 7 bases between. Germline V lookup: CDR1 SGHDT, CDR2 YYEEEE. DNA of the CDR3: TGTGCCAGCAGCTTGGCGGGCCGGAACACCGGGGAGCTGTTTTTT. It specifies CASSLAGRNTGELFF.

J is TRBJ1-2 and V is TRBV4-1; D remains unclear. Germline CDR1 and CDR2: MGHRA and YSYEKL. The CDR3 is 13 residues long. Trimming shortened V by 1 base and J by 8 bases, and 11 bases separated the two germline ends. CDR3 sequence reads: CASSQVNFYGYTF. In nucleotides, the CDR3 is TGCGCCAGCAGCCAAGTGAATTTTTACGGCTACACCTTC.

J is TRBJ2-7 and V is TRBV27, with TRBD1 matching over 8 bases. The germline V gene encodes CDR1 MNHEY and CDR2 SMNVEV (reference sequence). There are 12 residues in the CDR3. V lost 6 bases to trimming and J lost 2 bases; unmatched junction nucleotides: 0. The DNA for the CDR3 is TGTGCCAGCAGACAGGGGGCCTACGAGCAGTACTTC. As protein: CASRQGAYEQYF.

With regard to this clone: A read error may account for a junction end that differs from germline. This sequence joins TRBV7-7 and TRBJ2-1, with TRBD2 identical over 10 bases. Germline values: CDR1 SSHAT, CDR2 FNYEAQ (reference sequence). CDR3 length: 15 amino acids. In DNA, the CDR3 is TGTGCTAGCAGCTTGGGTAGCGGGAGGTTAGATGAGCAGTTCTTC. This encodes CASSLGSGRLDEQFF.

A word on this clone: This sample also contains other DNA sequences that code for the same CDR3. The V call is TRBV28, the J call TRBJ1-1; D ambiguous. This CDR3 region has 13 residues. The germline V gene has CDR1 MDHEN and CDR2 SYDVKM. V lost 8 bases and J lost 0, with 10 bases in between. CDR3 loop: CASGGSMNTEAFF. As DNA, the CDR3 is TGTGCCAGCGGCGGTTCCATGAACACTGAAGCTTTCTTT.

This clone has a single count. This rearrangement joins TRBV6-4 to TRBJ2-7; 8 positions match TRBD2. CDR3 length: 14 residues. CDR1 and CDR2 (germline): MRHNA, SNTAGT. Unmatched junction bases numbered 6, after V lost 3 bases and J lost 5 bases. The DNA of the CDR3 is TGTGCCAGCAGTGATCTTAGCGGGATCCACGAGCAGTACTTC. Amino acids: CASSDLSGIHEQYF.

The rearrangement links TRBV9 to TRBJ2-1; possibly TRBD2 for D (5 bases). Germline values: CDR1 SGDLS, CDR2 YYNGEE. This CDR3 region has 13 residues. Trimming pared 4 bases from V and 6 bases from J, leaving 11 bases between. The CDR3, as DNA: TGTGCCAGCAGCCCCCGCCGGGGCAATGAGCAGTTCTTC. Translating it yields CASSPRRGNEQFF.

CDR3 protein: CASSPISDETQYF. The CDR3 DNA reads as TGTGCCAGCAGCCCCATTTCGGACGAGACCCAGTACTTC. The rearrangement links TRBV11-3 to TRBJ2-5, with no clear D. This CDR3 is 13 amino acids long. Trimming shortened V by 5 bases and J by 5 bases, and 12 bases separated the two germline ends. From germline, CDR1 is SGHNT and CDR2 YENEEA.

The chain joins TRBV9 to TRBJ2-7, with a weak D call TRBD1 (6 bases). V gave up 2 bases and J gave up 3 bases, with 18 bases separating them. Germline V lookup: CDR1 SGDLS, CDR2 YYNGEE. The CDR3 spans 16 residues. The CDR3 sequence: CASSVQGSPENYEQYV. CDR3 DNA: TGTGCCAGCAGCGTTCAGGGGTCTCCCGAGAACTACGAGCAGTACGTC.

The genes are TRBV5-1 and TRBJ1-3, with D possibly TRBD1 on 5 matching bases. The CDR3 is 16 residues long. Germline CDR1 SGHRS, CDR2 YFSETQ. The ends were cut back, 0 bases at V and 4 bases at J, with 14 bases in the middle. This chain's CDR3 is CASSLENQGYGNTIYF. CDR3 coding DNA: TGCGCCAGCAGCTTGGAAAATCAGGGTTACGGAAACACCATATATTTT.

This clone was seen once. This chain links TRBV25-1 with TRBJ1-3, with D perhaps TRBD1 (5 bases). The CDR3 is 18 residues long. CDR1 MGHDK and CDR2 SYGVNS come from the germline V gene. Trimming cost V 3 bases and J 0 bases, with 18 bases left between them. The CDR3 loop is CASSEKDIFDPSGNTIYF. CDR3 bases: TGTGCCAGCAGTGAGAAGGACATATTTGACCCCTCTGGAAACACCATATATTTT.

This chain joins TRBV10-3 and TRBJ2-1, with 8 nucleotides matching TRBD2. V trimming: 4 bases; J trimming: 10 bases; junction bases outside the gene matches: 6. The CDR3 has 13 amino acids. The germline gives CDR1 ENHRY, CDR2 SYGVKD. The CDR3 bases are TGTGCCATCAGTGGATTTGGCGGGGGGGAGCAGTTCTTC. Translation: CAISGFGGGEQFF.